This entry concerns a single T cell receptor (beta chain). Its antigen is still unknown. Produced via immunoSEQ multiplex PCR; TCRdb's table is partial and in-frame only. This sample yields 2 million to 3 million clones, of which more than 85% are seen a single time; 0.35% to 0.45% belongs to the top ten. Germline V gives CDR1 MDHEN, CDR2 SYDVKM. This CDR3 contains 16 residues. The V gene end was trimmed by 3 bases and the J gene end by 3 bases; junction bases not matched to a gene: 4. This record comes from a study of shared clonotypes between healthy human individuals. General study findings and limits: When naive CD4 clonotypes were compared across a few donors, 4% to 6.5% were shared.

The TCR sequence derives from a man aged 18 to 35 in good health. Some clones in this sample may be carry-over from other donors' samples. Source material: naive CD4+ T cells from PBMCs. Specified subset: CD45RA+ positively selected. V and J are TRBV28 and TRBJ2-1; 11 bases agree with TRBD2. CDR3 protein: CASSLLGLADYNEQFF. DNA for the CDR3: TGTGCCAGCAGTTTGTTGGGACTAGCGGACTACAATGAGCAGTTCTTC.